The 15 T cell receptor beta chains presented below share a single source sample, sequenced in a study of regulatory T cells in long-lasting Graves disease. Through Arm-PCR of CDR3 regions and iRepertoire HTBI primers, TCR beta libraries were built. Via MiXCR, TCRdb re-called the multiplex PCR reads, giving one row per CDR3 protein. This table holds 550,000 or so distinct CDR3 sequences, about 11% found once. Described time point: newly diagnosed GD, antithyroid drugs for less than 3 months. The authors made the TCR library using RNA they extracted from PBMCs. The data also belong to a second study, concerning T cells in Graves' hyperthyroidism and ophthalmopathy.

The source was peripheral blood mononuclear cells (PBMCs), collected at new diagnosis, from a patient treated with antithyroid drugs. The receptors shown here come from a young woman with Graves disease.

Note on this clonotype: Since a much larger clone is just one base distant, this may be a read error. The CDR3 ends on some other residue instead of the conserved phenylalanine or tryptophan, so this is likely a read error. The chain is built from TRBV28 and TRBJ1-3, with 7 bases lining up with TRBD1. Trimming took 1 base from V and 0 from J; bases not matched to a gene: 9. The CDR3 consists of 18 residues. CDR1 MDHEN and CDR2 SYDVKM come from the germline V gene. The CDR3 loop reads CASSLLGTVGLSGNTIYL. CDR3 in DNA: TGTGCCAGCAGTTTATTGGGGACAGTCGGCCTCTCTGGAAACACCATATATCTT.

This clonotype turned up a few times. The chain recombines TRBV4-1 with TRBJ2-7; 13 bases are shared with TRBD2. This CDR3 is 17 amino acids long. The ends lost 2 bases at V and 3 bases at J; junction bases unmatched: 7. In germline, CDR1 is MGHRA, CDR2 YSYEKL. CDR3 in amino acids: CASSQTTSGRYYYEQYF. CDR3 nucleotide sequence: TGCGCCAGCAGCCAAACGACTAGCGGGAGGTATTACTACGAGCAGTACTTC.

This clonotype was observed many times. The rearrangement uses TRBV10-3 and TRBJ2-3; 7 bases line up with TRBD1. With V trimmed by 8 bases and J by 2 bases, 4 bases remained unmatched. CDR1 and CDR2 (germline): ENHRY, SYGVKD. The CDR3 has 13 residues. CDR3 bases: TGTGCCATCGGGGACAGAAACACAGATACGCAGTATTTT. Its translation: CAIGDRNTDTQYF.

In this sample, this clonotype turned up many times. This chain links TRBV10-3 with TRBJ2-7; D might be TRBD2 (5 bases). Germline-derived CDR1 and CDR2 are ENHRY and SYGVKD. The CDR3 loop spans 14 amino acids. V dropped 3 bases and J dropped 0 bases, with 9 bases sitting between them. For the CDR3, the DNA is TGTGCCATCAGTGAAGAGGGTTACTCCTACGAGCAGTACTTC. Translating gives CAISEEGYSYEQYF.

The V and J genes are TRBV29-1 and TRBJ2-7, with 7 bases lining up with TRBD2. CDR1 and CDR2 (germline): SQVTM, ANQGSEA. This CDR3 is 14 amino acids long. V was clipped by 6 bases and J by 6 bases; unmatched bases: 14. The CDR3 region has the DNA TGCAGCGTCCTTCCGGGACCAGCGGGATCCGAGCAGTACTTC. This codes for CSVLPGPAGSEQYF.

This chain connects TRBV6-1 to TRBJ2-1; tentative D call: TRBD1 (6 bases). The CDR3 is 13 amino acids. Germline CDR1 reads MNHNS; CDR2 reads SASEGT. V was cut by 3 bases and J by 5 bases, with 8 bases left in between. The CDR3 reads CASSETGHNEQFF. The CDR3 region has the DNA TGTGCCAGCAGTGAGACAGGCCACAATGAGCAGTTCTTC.

This clonotype was detected only a few times. The chain links TRBV6-1 to TRBJ2-7; D is uncertain. Trimming removed 5 bases at V and 4 bases at J, with 12 bases between. The V gene's germline CDR1 is MNHNS and CDR2 SASEGT. This CDR3 has 13 amino acids. The CDR3 sequence: CASSTPTVYEQYF. The CDR3 nucleotides are TGTGCCAGCAGTACCCCCACCGTGTACGAGCAGTACTTC.

This clonotype was seen many times. This chain links TRBV6-5 with TRBJ2-5; possibly TRBD1 for D (5 bases). V lost 2 bases to trimming and J lost 2 bases, with 9 bases between them. Germline-derived CDR1 and CDR2 are MNHEY and SVGAGI. The CDR3 has 14 residues. The CDR3 sequence is CASSYDSLQETQYF. Here the CDR3 DNA reads TGTGCCAGCAGTTACGACAGTCTTCAAGAGACCCAGTACTTC.

V is TRBV28 and J is TRBJ2-3; TRBD2 matches 8 bases. The CDR3 length is 14 residues. The V gene's germline CDR1 is MDHEN and CDR2 SYDVKM. Trimming at V came to 7 bases and at J to 5 bases, leaving 8 bases not matched to a gene. The CDR3 loop reads CASKLRLAGDTQYF. The CDR3 DNA reads as TGTGCCAGCAAATTGCGCCTAGCGGGAGATACGCAGTATTTT.

There are many counts of this clonotype. The chain couples TRBV9 to TRBJ2-2; D may be TRBD1 (6 bases). CDR1 is SGDLS, CDR2 YYNGEE, per germline. CDR3 length: 14 residues. The V and J ends lost 2 bases and 1 base respectively, with 6 bases between them. CDR3 loop: CASSVGQNTGELFF. The DNA of the CDR3 is TGTGCCAGCAGCGTGGGACAGAACACCGGGGAGCTGTTTTTT.

This clonotype was found many times. V and J are TRBV28 and TRBJ2-4, with a weak D call TRBD2 (6 bases). Germline values: CDR1 MDHEN, CDR2 SYDVKM. V lost 5 bases, J lost 3 bases, and 17 bases lay in between. The CDR3 sequence is 16 residues long. The CDR3 nucleotides read TGTGCCAGCAGTGACCCCTTGCAGGGAGGCAAAAACATTCAGTACTTC. This sequence encodes CASSDPLQGGKNIQYF.

This clonotype showed up many times. The rearrangement joins TRBV27 to TRBJ2-5; 9 bases are shared with TRBD1. The CDR3 is 16 amino acids. Germline-derived CDR1 and CDR2 are MNHEY and SMNVEV (reference sequence). The V and J ends lost 6 bases and 7 bases, in that order; junction bases with no gene match: 15. CDR3 residues: CASSPRVWDRARTQYF. Here the CDR3 DNA reads TGTGCCAGCAGCCCCCGGGTCTGGGACAGGGCCCGGACCCAGTACTTC.

There are many counts of this clonotype. The chain has TRBV14 and TRBJ1-2; D is unresolved. Germline-derived CDR1 and CDR2 are SGHDN and FVKESK. The CDR3 has 12 amino acids. The ends were cut back, 2 bases at V and 4 bases at J, with 5 bases in the middle. CDR3 DNA sequence: TGTGCCAGCAGCCAATCGACCTATGGCTACACCTTC. Translating gives CASSQSTYGYTF.

The chain joins TRBV19 to TRBJ2-1; D may correspond to TRBD1 or TRBD2 (9 bases each). CDR1 is LNHDA and CDR2 is SQIVND in the germline V gene (reference sequence). The CDR3 loop spans 18 amino acids. Trimming cost V 5 bases and J 9 bases, with 29 bases left between them. The CDR3 sequence is CASSVRQGVWKREVEQFF. The CDR3 DNA reads TGTGCCAGTAGTGTCCGACAGGGGGTCTGGAAGCGGGAGGTTGAGCAGTTCTTC. The full variable domain, in which reference TRBV19 and TRBJ2-1 provide the parts outside the CDR3, is DGGITQSPKYLFRKEGQNVTLSCEQNLNHDAMYWYRQDPGQGLRLIYYSQIVNDFQKGDIAEGYSVSREKKESFPLTVTSAQKNPTAFYLCASSVRQGVWKREVEQFFGPGTRLTVL.

This clonotype was detected many times. V and J are TRBV12-3 or TRBV12-4 and TRBJ2-1; 11 bases are shared with TRBD1. CDR3 length equals 14 residues. Germline trimming cut 3 bases from V and 9 bases from J; bases unmatched to any gene: 4. For the CDR3, the DNA is TGTGCCAGCAGTTTGGGACAGGGGGTTCGTGAGCAGTTCTTC. It is translated as CASSLGQGVREQFF.